This entry lists 15 T cell receptor beta chains sequenced from one sample in a study of blood T cell repertoires in COVID-19. Data came from immunoSEQ multiplex PCR; TCRdb stores just in-frame clones and leaves some out. In the table there are about 74,000 clones, roughly 70% of which are singletons. Sequencing was performed on peripheral blood. The origin of the receptors is a man between 65 and 85 years old with acute or convalescent COVID-19.

V gene TRBV21-1 combines with J gene TRBJ2-3; TRBD2, the table's D call, was not compared with the DNA. TRBV21-1 is assigned pseudogene status. The CDR3 contains 19 residues. This CDR3 reads CASSKGPQTSGRGTDTQYF. In nucleotides, the CDR3 is TGTGCCAGCAGCAAAGGCCCACAGACTAGCGGGAGGGGCACAGATACGCAGTATTTT.

The chain couples TRBV24-1 to TRBJ1-1; D ambiguous. V was shortened by 4 bases and J by 6 bases, with 8 bases between the two germline ends. The CDR3 consists of 12 residues. The germline gives CDR1 KGHDR, CDR2 SFDVKD. The CDR3: CATSDAGPEAFF. CDR3 sequence (DNA): TGTGCCACCAGTGACGCAGGCCCTGAAGCTTTCTTT.

This clone was observed a few times. The chain joins TRBV4-1 to TRBJ2-7, with 7 bases that match TRBD2. V gave up 1 base and J gave up 4 bases; unmatched junction bases: 10. CDR1 is MGHRA, CDR2 YSYEKL, per germline. CDR3 size: 16 residues. CDR3 nucleotides: TGCGCCAGCAGCCAAGCCGCTAGCGGACCTATGTACGAGCAGTACTTC. Translation gives CASSQAASGPMYEQYF.

This clone was seen more than once but under ten times. V gene TRBV11-2 combines with J gene TRBJ2-5; maybe TRBD1 (7 bases). Looked up from germline, CDR1 is SGHAT and CDR2 is FQNNGV. The CDR3 runs 17 residues. V gave up 1 base and J gave up 5 bases, with 20 bases separating them. DNA of the CDR3: TGTGCCAGCAGCTTAGGGTCCGCGGGACAGCCAAGGGAGACCCAGTACTTC. Its translation: CASSLGSAGQPRETQYF.

V is TRBV27 and J is TRBJ2-7; D ambiguous. This CDR3 comprises 14 residues. Germline V gene data show CDR1 as MNHEY and CDR2 as SMNVEV (reference sequence). V lost 2 bases and J lost 1, with 9 bases in between. The DNA for the CDR3 is TGTGCCAGCAGTTTAAGTCAGTGGTCCTACGAGCAGTACTTC. This gives the protein CASSLSQWSYEQYF.

The genes are TRBV3-1 (or the pseudogene TRBV3-2) and TRBJ2-4, with 9 bases that match TRBD2. The V and J ends lost 2 bases and 16 bases, in that order; junction bases with no gene match: 6. The CDR3 runs 12 residues. Germline lookup yields CDR1 LGHDT and CDR2 YNNKEL (reference sequence). CDR3 sequence (DNA): TGTGCCAGCAGCCAATTAGCGGGAGACCCCTACTTC. This encodes CASSQLAGDPYF.

The chain uses TRBV9 and TRBJ2-1; maybe TRBD2 (6 bases). Looked up from germline, CDR1 is SGDLS and CDR2 is YYNGEE. Trimming took off 2 bases at V and 6 bases at J, with 9 bases between the two ends. CDR3 length: 13 amino acids. CDR3 nucleotide sequence: TGTGCCAGCAGCGTTCCCGGGAGCAATGAGCAGTTCTTC. The encoded protein is CASSVPGSNEQFF.

This clone was observed a single time. V gene TRBV28 combines with J gene TRBJ2-7; possibly TRBD2 for D (5 bases). Trimming left V 7 bases short and J 0 bases short, with 16 bases between. CDR3 length: 15 residues. The germline V gene encodes CDR1 MDHEN and CDR2 SYDVKM. The CDR3 sequence is CASNLAGINSYEQYF. DNA for the CDR3: TGTGCCAGCAACCTGGCCGGGATCAACTCCTACGAGCAGTACTTC.

The genes are TRBV7-8 and TRBJ1-3; D gene uncertain. The V gene's germline CDR1 is SGHVS and CDR2 FQNEAQ. V was trimmed by 3 bases and J by 3 bases, leaving 9 bases between them. The CDR3 is made up of 14 amino acids. In DNA, the CDR3 is TGTGCCAGCAGCTTTAGTGGGCTTGGAAACACCATATATTTT. Encoded protein: CASSFSGLGNTIYF.

This chain joins TRBV19 and TRBJ1-4; D is ambiguous. This CDR3 comprises 14 residues. V gave up 5 bases and J gave up 7 bases, with 14 bases separating them. The germline gives CDR1 LNHDA, CDR2 SQIVND (reference sequence). The CDR3 DNA reads TGTGCCAGTAGTCCCAGGCAAGGGAGTGAAAAACTGTTTTTT. Translating gives CASSPRQGSEKLFF.

This chain uses TRBV19 with TRBJ2-1; D is ambiguous. Germline CDR1 is LNHDA and CDR2 is SQIVND (reference sequence). V lost 6 bases and J 1 base, leaving 10 bases between the germline ends. This CDR3 has 14 amino acids. In DNA form, the CDR3 reads TGTGCCAGTAGACCGACAAGTTCCTACAATGAGCAGTTCTTC. This encodes CASRPTSSYNEQFF.

The chain is built from TRBV20-1 and TRBJ2-1; 7 bases map to TRBD2. CDR1 and CDR2 from the germline V gene are DFQATT and SNEGSKA (reference sequence). The CDR3 length is 15 residues. The trim removed 3 bases at V and 3 bases at J, leaving 8 bases unmatched. The CDR3 sequence is CSASSAGVVYNEQFF. CDR3 sequence (DNA): TGCAGTGCTAGTAGCGCGGGAGTTGTCTACAATGAGCAGTTCTTC.

The chain couples TRBV28 to TRBJ2-5; D may be TRBD2 (5 bases). V shed 2 bases and J shed 5 bases, with 9 bases lying between them. The CDR3 is 13 amino acids. Germline V gene lookup returns CDR1 MDHEN and CDR2 SYDVKM. The CDR3 here is CASSLGWEETQYF. The DNA for the CDR3 is TGTGCCAGCAGTTTAGGATGGGAGGAGACCCAGTACTTC.

Worth noting for this clone: The sample carries other DNA sequences with the same CDR3. The chain employs TRBV5-6 and TRBJ1-4; unclear D gene. There are 14 residues in the CDR3. Trimming took off 0 bases at V and 0 bases at J, with 3 bases between the two ends. Germline CDR1 reads SGHDT; CDR2 reads YYEEEE. CDR3 loop: CASSLVATNEKLFF. In nucleotides, the CDR3 is TGTGCCAGCAGCTTGGTCGCAACTAATGAAAAACTGTTTTTT. Supplemented by reference TRBV5-6 and TRBJ1-4, the full variable domain reads DAGVTQSPTHLIKTRGQQVTLRCSPKSGHDTVSWYQQALGQGPQFIFQYYEEEERQRGNFPDRFSGHQFPNYSSELNVNALLLGDSALYLCASSLVATNEKLFFGSGTQLSVL.

Only one count was recorded for this clone. This rearrangement joins TRBV6-1 to TRBJ1-3; the match to TRBD1 covers 12 bases. Germline V gene lookup returns CDR1 MNHNS and CDR2 SASEGT. The CDR3 is 17 amino acids. V shed 4 bases, J shed 3 bases, and the junction held 7 bases outside the gene matches. The CDR3 region has the DNA TGTGCCAGCAGTGTCCGGCGGGACAGGGGGCTTGGAAACACCATATATTTT. It codes for CASSVRRDRGLGNTIYF.